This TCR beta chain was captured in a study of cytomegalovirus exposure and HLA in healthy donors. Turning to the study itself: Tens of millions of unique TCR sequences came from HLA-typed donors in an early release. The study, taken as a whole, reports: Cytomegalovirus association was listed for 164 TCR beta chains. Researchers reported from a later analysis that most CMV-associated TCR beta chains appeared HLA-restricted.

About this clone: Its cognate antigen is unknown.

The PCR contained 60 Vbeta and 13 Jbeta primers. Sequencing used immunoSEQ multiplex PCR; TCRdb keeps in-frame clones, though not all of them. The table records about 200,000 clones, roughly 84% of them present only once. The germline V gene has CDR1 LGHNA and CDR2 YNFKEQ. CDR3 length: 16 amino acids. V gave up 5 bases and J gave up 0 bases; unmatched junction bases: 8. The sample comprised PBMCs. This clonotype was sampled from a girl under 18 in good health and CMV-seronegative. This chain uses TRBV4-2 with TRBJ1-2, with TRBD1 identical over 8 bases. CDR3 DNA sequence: TGTGCCAGCAGCACCCGGACAGGGTTAGCTAACTATGGCTACACCTTC. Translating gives CASSTRTGLANYGYTF.